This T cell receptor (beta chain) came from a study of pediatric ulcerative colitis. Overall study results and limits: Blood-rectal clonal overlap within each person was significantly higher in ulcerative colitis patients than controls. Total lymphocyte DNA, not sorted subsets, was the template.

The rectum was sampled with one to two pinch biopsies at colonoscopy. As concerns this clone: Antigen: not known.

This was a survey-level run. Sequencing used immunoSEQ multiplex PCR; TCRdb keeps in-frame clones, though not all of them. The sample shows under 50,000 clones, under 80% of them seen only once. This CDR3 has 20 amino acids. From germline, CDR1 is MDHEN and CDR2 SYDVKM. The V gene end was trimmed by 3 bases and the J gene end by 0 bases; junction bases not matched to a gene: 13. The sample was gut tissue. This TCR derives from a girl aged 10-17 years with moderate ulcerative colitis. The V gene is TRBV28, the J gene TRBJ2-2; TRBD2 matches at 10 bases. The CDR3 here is CASSLGQPGLARSNTGELFF. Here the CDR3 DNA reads TGTGCCAGCAGTTTGGGACAGCCGGGACTAGCGAGATCGAACACCGGGGAGCTGTTTTTT.